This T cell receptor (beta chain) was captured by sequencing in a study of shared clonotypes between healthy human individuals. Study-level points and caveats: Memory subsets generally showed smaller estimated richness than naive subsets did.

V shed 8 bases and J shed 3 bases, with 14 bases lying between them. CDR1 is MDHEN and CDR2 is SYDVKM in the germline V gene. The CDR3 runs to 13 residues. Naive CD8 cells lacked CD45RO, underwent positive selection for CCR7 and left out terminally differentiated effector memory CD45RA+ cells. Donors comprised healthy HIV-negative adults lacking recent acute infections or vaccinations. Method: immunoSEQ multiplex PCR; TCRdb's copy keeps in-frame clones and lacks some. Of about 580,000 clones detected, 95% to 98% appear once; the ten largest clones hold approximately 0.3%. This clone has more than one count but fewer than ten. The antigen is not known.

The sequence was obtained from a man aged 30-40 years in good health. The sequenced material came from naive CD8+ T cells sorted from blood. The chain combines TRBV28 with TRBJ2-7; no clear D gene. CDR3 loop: CASFKDNGYEQYF. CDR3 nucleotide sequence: TGTGCCAGCTTCAAGGATAATGGCTACGAGCAGTACTTC.